This entry lists 18 T cell receptor beta chains sequenced from one sample in a study of monozygotic twins with inflammatory bowel disease. TCRdb reprocessed the 5' RACE reads and keeps a single row for each CDR3 protein, giving no DNA. The listing contains some 160,000 distinct CDR3 sequences. Sequenced: blood. The source of these receptors is a human donor with ulcerative colitis or Crohn's disease, or a healthy co-twin of an affected twin (not recorded which).

V gene TRBV12-3 or TRBV12-4 combines with J gene TRBJ2-7; TCRdb's D call, TRBD2, is unchecked because there is no DNA. This CDR3 has 13 residues. This CDR3 reads CASSRAPVAEQYF.

This sequence joins TRBV3-1 and TRBJ2-1; TCRdb's assignment of TRBD2 cannot be checked, as there is no DNA. The CDR3 spans 15 residues. CDR1 LGHDT and CDR2 YNNKEL come from the germline V gene (reference sequence). CDR3: CASSHRERVYNEQFF.

This rearrangement joins TRBV27 to TRBJ2-6. CDR3 length: 15 amino acids. Looked up from germline, CDR1 is MNHEY and CDR2 is SMNVEV (reference sequence). The CDR3: CASSFDPSGANVLTF.

V gene TRBV3-1 combines with J gene TRBJ2-7. Per the germline V gene, CDR1 is LGHDT and CDR2 is YNNKEL (reference sequence). This CDR3 is 14 amino acids long. The chain's CDR3 is CASTPAVHSYEQYF.

The genes are TRBV29-1 and TRBJ1-2; TCRdb's D call, TRBD1, is unchecked because there is no DNA. Germline CDR1 and CDR2: SQVTM and ANQGSEA. This CDR3 has 12 residues. The CDR3 protein is CSVVPGDYGYTF.

The chain recombines TRBV30 with TRBJ2-2. The CDR3 is 12 residues long. Germline V CDR1 and CDR2: GTSNPN, SVGIG (reference sequence). The CDR3 spells CAWSLQSGELFF.

CDR3 sequence: CASSPERGRDNEQFF. The V and J genes are TRBV12-3 or TRBV12-4 and TRBJ2-1; TCRdb lists TRBD2, though no DNA is available to test this call. The CDR3 runs to 15 residues.

The chain joins TRBV3-1 to TRBJ2-2; TCRdb returns TRBD1, unconfirmable since there is no DNA. The CDR3 is made up of 14 amino acids. Germline V gene sequence: CDR1 LGHDT, CDR2 YNNKEL (reference sequence). CDR3 sequence: CASSQGGTNGELFF.

J is TRBJ1-1 and V is TRBV6-1; the D call from TCRdb, TRBD1, cannot be confirmed without DNA. The CDR3 loop spans 13 amino acids. Looked up from germline, CDR1 is MNHNS and CDR2 is SASEGT. The CDR3 region is CASTETRGGEAFF.

V and J are TRBV28 and TRBJ1-6; TCRdb outputs TRBD1, but without DNA this stays unchecked. CDR1 and CDR2 (germline): MDHEN, SYDVKM. This CDR3 spans 16 amino acids. The chain's CDR3 is CASRNYRDRGVSPLHF.

The chain recombines TRBV5-1 with TRBJ1-4; lacking DNA, the TRBD1 call made by TCRdb goes unchecked. This CDR3 has 15 residues. The germline CDR1 and CDR2 sequences are SGHRS and YFSETQ. The CDR3 sequence: CASSLEGGAREKLFF.

V and J are TRBV6-2 or TRBV6-3 and TRBJ2-1. CDR1 MNHEY and CDR2 SVGEGT come from the germline V gene. The CDR3 sequence is 12 residues long. This chain's CDR3 is CASSYSSYEQFF.

The chain couples TRBV24-1 to TRBJ2-1; the TRBD1 assignment by TCRdb is unverifiable without DNA. The CDR3 totals 17 residues. CDR1 is KGHDR and CDR2 is SFDVKD in the germline V gene. The CDR3 loop reads CATSERRQGGSYNEQFF.

V gene TRBV28 combines with J gene TRBJ2-2. The CDR3 is 13 residues long. Germline V gene sequence: CDR1 MDHEN, CDR2 SYDVKM. The CDR3 loop is CASSPHQPGELFF.

The gene calls are TRBV6-5 and TRBJ2-4; the TRBD1 assignment by TCRdb is unverifiable without DNA. This CDR3 is 17 amino acids long. Germline CDR1 reads MNHEY; CDR2 reads SVGAGI. The CDR3 here is CASSYRASAHPKNIQYF.

This chain uses TRBV9 with TRBJ1-4; the D gene TCRdb calls, TRBD1, cannot be checked with no DNA. Germline V CDR1 and CDR2: SGDLS, YYNGEE. The CDR3 length is 15 residues. The CDR3 protein is CASSQSGGSAEKLFF. The whole variable domain, filled in from reference TRBV9 and TRBJ1-4, reads DSGVTQTPKHLITATGQRVTLRCSPRSGDLSVYWYQQSLDQGLQFLIQYYNGEERAKGNILERFSAQQFPDLHSELNLSSLELGDSALYFCASSQSGGSAEKLFFGSGTQLSVL.

The chain has TRBV20-1 and TRBJ1-1. CDR1 DFQATT and CDR2 SNEGSKA come from the germline V gene (reference sequence). The CDR3 consists of 12 residues. The CDR3 is CSAFGGNTEAFF.

This rearrangement joins TRBV10-3 to TRBJ2-2. The CDR3 totals 14 residues. Germline CDR1 is ENHRY and CDR2 is SYGVKD. The CDR3 spells CAISESKETGELFF.